Presented here are 3 T cell receptor beta chains from one specimen sequenced in a study of blood T cells in healthy people across ages. A second 7 to 11 cycle PCR used barcoded and J-beta primers. In TCRdb, the 5' RACE reads were re-called with MiXCR into one record per CDR3 protein. The sample yields hundreds of thousands of distinct CDR3 sequences, more than 40% seen once. The sample consisted of blood. The receptor set was obtained from a man aged 60 to 69 in good health.

This clonotype was seen many times. The chain recombines TRBV7-2 with TRBJ2-1, with TRBD2 matching 11 bases. CDR1 is SGHTA, CDR2 FQGNSA, per germline. This CDR3 has 17 amino acids. The V segment lost 0 bases and the J segment 5 bases; nucleotides outside the gene matches: 6. The CDR3 here is CASSLAFLAGGDNEQFF. The CDR3 nucleotides read TGTGCCAGCAGCTTAGCCTTTCTAGCGGGGGGTGACAATGAGCAGTTCTTC.

The chain combines TRBV6-6 with TRBJ1-5, with 9 bases lining up with TRBD1. The V segment lost 8 bases and the J segment 6 bases; nucleotides outside the gene matches: 11. The CDR3 loop spans 15 amino acids. Germline CDR1 reads MNHNY; CDR2 reads SVGAGI (reference sequence). CDR3 nucleotide sequence: TGTGCCAGCTCCCGACCGGGACAGGGTATTCAGCCCCAGCATTTT. Its translation: CASSRPGQGIQPQHF.

Only a few counts were recorded for this clonotype. The chain carries TRBV20-1 and TRBJ2-7; tentatively, D is TRBD1 (6 bases). V was cut by 5 bases and J by 3 bases, with 14 bases left in between. Germline V gene data show CDR1 as DFQATT and CDR2 as SNEGSKA (reference sequence). This CDR3 spans 13 amino acids. This chain's CDR3 is CSARRDMYYEQYF. The CDR3 nucleotides are TGCAGTGCTCGAAGGGACATGTACTACGAGCAGTACTTC.